This T cell receptor beta chain derives from a study of T cell responses to AZD1222 COVID-19 vaccine (dated by TCRdb to the early 2020s). For context, the study as a whole: AZD1222 recipients with second doses at about 4 weeks or about 12 weeks were pooled, because spike-specific TCR depth and breadth did not differ between schedules. Enrollment into the trials was organized by age into subgroups of 18-55, 56-69 and 70-plus years, and those subgroups contained roughly 150, 30 and 60 TCR-sequenced participants, respectively. A total of roughly 240 trial participants underwent TCR sequencing, of whom roughly 210 received two doses of AZD1222 and 26 received two doses of the MenACWY control vaccine. Beyond this particular receptor, the publication reports: The 56-69-year group was small, and its depth increase did not reach significance, likely because of low power. Spike-specific TCR breadth and depth rose significantly after two AZD1222 doses compared with day 0 and with MenACWY recipients. Because no day 14 peak-response samples were available, repertoires were characterized only after the peak T cell response. Only five to seven AZD1222 recipients were SARS-CoV-2 seropositive at baseline, limiting conclusions about previously exposed vaccinees. Epitopes outside the regions mutated in the B.1.351 and B.1.1.7 variants were reportedly recognized by nearly half of the unique spike-specific TCRs. Participants were mostly white British and included more females than males, and it was suggested by the authors that clonal diversity may have been underestimated. The whole spike protein was spanned by vaccine-associated CD4 TCRs, and dominant responses were seen in regions 160-218 and 743-854.

The time point label corresponds to: baseline before first vaccination. Samples from vaccinated people were obtained from the UK trials COV001 and COV002, which included a single-blind randomized controlled phase 2/3 trial of AZD1222 (ChAdOx1 nCoV-19) in healthy adults. For TCRbeta chain sequencing, PBMC samples from trial participants were taken at day 0 and at day 28 after the second dose. Points on this clone: Its target antigen remains unknown. No much larger clone is present one base from it, and per-base qualities are unavailable.

The CDR3 regions of human TCRbeta chains were analyzed by immunosequencing. Turning to the authors' computational methods: TCRs in the repertoires were matched against a reference library of SARS-CoV-2-specific TCRs that had been generated with the MIRA antigen-specificity platform. Breadth was defined as the fraction of unique TCRs that were SARS-CoV-2-associated, and depth was defined as the fraction of total T cells that were SARS-CoV-2-associated. Using the MIRA data, each spike-specific TCR was assigned both to the spike region to which the TCR was reactive and to a CD4 or CD8 class. Log10-transformed breadth and depth values were compared by one-way ANOVA with Sidak's multiple comparisons tests. This is the immuneACCESS table as TCRdb keeps it, with only in-frame sequences that have V and J called. A part of the clones is gone; compared with another copy, unresolved V genes explain less than half, and the rest is unexplained. Clone size and V and J calls were adopted from that table, with D and trimming inferred from the DNA. The sample table shows about 85,000 clones, and about 92% are seen once. The top ten hold around 3% of the sample.

The CDR3 sequence holds 11 residues, the cysteine and phenylalanine included. Only the CDR3 region is kept as DNA, spanning 33 bases read in frame from base 1. Sequences LNHDA (CDR1) and SQIVND (CDR2) are obtained from the germline V gene (reference sequence). Between the V and J ends, shortened by 7 bases and 6 bases respectively, the junction contains 9 bases. This TCR was recovered from an adult in good health. The V gene is TRBV19 and the J gene is TRBJ1-1; possibly the D gene is TRBD1, per 5 matching bases. Sequences were derived from peripheral blood, sampled on day 0 of AZD1222 vaccination. In nucleotide form, the sequence is TGTGCCAGTAAACGGGGACCTGAAGCTTTCTTT. Translated, it gives CASKRGPEAFF.